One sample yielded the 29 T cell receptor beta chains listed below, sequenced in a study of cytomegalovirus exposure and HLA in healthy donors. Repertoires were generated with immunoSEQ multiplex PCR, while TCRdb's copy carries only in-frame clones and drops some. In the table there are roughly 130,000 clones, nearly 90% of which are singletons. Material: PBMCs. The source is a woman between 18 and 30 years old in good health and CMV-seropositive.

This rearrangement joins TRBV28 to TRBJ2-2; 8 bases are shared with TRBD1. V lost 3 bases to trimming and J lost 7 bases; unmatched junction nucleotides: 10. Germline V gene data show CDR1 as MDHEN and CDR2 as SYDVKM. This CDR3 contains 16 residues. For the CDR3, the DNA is TGTGCCAGCAGTTTGATAGGTGACAGGGGACACGGGGAGCTGTTTTTT. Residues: CASSLIGDRGHGELFF.

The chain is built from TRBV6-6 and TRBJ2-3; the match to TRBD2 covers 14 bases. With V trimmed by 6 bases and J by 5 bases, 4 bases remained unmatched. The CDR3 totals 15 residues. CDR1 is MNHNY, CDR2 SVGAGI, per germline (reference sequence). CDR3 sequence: CASSGTSGGGDTQYF. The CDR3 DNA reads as TGTGCCAGCAGCGGGACTAGCGGGGGAGGAGATACGCAGTATTTT.

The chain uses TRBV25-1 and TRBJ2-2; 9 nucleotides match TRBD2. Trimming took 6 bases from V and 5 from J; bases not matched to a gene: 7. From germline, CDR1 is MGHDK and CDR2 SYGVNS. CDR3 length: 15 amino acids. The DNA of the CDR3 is TGTGCCAGCAGCCCGCGGGGGGGTATTACCGGGGAGCTGTTTTTT. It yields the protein CASSPRGGITGELFF.

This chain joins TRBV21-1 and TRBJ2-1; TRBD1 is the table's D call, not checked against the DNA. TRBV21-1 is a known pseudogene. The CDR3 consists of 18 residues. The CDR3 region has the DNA TGTGCCAGCAGCAAAGTTGGATTAAGGGGGCGGGTTGGGAATGAGCAGTTCTTC. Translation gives CASSKVGLRGRVGNEQFF.

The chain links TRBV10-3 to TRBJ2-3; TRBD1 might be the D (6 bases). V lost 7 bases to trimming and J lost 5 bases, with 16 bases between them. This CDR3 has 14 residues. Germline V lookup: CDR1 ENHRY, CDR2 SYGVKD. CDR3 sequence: CAINYRASGDTQYF. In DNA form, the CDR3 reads TGTGCCATCAACTACAGGGCATCCGGAGATACGCAGTATTTT.

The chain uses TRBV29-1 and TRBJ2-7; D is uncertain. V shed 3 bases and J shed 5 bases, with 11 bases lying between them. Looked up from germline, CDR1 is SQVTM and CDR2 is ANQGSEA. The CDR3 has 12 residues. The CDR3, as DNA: TGCAGCGTTGACGGTTTTTCAAACGAGCAGTACTTC. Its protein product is CSVDGFSNEQYF.

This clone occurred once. CDR3 amino acids: CASGPQTGGVFGEQFF. DNA of the CDR3: TGTGCTAGTGGACCGCAGACAGGGGGGGTTTTCGGTGAGCAGTTCTTC. The genes are TRBV12-5 and TRBJ2-1, with TRBD1 matching over 9 bases. The CDR3 loop spans 16 amino acids. V was clipped by 6 bases and J by 9 bases; unmatched bases: 15. CDR1 is LGHNT and CDR2 is FRNRAP in the germline V gene. The entire variable domain, with the rest obtained from reference TRBV12-5 and TRBJ2-1, is as follows: DARVTQTPRHKVTEMGQEVTMRCQPILGHNTVFWYRQTMMQGLELLAYFRNRAPLDDSGMPKDRFSAEMPDATLATLKIQPSEPRDSAVYFCASGPQTGGVFGEQFFGPGTRLTVL.

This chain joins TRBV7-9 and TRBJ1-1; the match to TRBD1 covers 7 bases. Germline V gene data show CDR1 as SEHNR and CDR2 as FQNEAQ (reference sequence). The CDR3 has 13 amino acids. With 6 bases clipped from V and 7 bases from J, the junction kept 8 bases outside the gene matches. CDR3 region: CASRFDRALEAFF. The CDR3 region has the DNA TGTGCCAGCAGGTTCGACAGGGCTCTTGAAGCTTTCTTT.

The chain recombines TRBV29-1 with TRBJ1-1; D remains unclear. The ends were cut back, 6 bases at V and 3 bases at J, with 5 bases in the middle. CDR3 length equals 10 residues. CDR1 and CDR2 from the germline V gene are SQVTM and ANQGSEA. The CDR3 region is CSVSDTEAFF. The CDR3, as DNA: TGCAGCGTATCGGACACTGAAGCTTTCTTT. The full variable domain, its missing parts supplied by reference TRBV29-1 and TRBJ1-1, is SAVISQKPSRDICQRGTSLTIQCQVDSQVTMMFWYRQQPGQSLTLIATANQGSEATYESGFVIDKFPISRPNLTFSTLTVSNMSPEDSSIYLCSVSDTEAFFGQGTRLTVV.

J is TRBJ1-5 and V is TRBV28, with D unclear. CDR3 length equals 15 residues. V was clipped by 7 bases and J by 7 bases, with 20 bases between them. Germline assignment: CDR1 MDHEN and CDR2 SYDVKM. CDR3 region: CASKLSAGERQPQHF. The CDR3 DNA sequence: TGTGCCAGCAAGTTGTCCGCAGGCGAGCGGCAGCCCCAGCATTTT.

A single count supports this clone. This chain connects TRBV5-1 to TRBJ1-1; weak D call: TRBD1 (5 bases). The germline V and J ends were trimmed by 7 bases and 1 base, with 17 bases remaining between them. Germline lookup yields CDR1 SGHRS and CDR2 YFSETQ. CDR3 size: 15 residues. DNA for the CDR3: TGCGCCAGCTCAATCTCCAGGGTGGAGAACACTGAAGCTTTCTTT. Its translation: CASSISRVENTEAFF.

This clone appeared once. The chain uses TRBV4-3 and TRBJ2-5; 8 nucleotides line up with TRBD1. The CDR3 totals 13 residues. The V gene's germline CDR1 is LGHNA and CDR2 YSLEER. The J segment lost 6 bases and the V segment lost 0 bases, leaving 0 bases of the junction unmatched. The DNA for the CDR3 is TGCGCCAGCAGCCAAGACAGGGGGCAGACCCAGTACTTC. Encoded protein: CASSQDRGQTQYF.

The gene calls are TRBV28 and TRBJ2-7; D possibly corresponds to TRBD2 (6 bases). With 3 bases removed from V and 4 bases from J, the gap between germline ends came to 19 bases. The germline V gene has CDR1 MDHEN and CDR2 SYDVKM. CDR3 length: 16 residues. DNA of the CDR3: TGTGCCAGCAGTTTCCCTCTGGCGGGGTTGGGTTACGAGCAGTACTTC. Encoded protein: CASSFPLAGLGYEQYF. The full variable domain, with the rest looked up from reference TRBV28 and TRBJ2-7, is DVKVTQSSRYLVKRTGEKVFLECVQDMDHENMFWYRQDPGLGLRLIYFSYDVKMKEKGDIPEGYSVSREKKERFSLILESASTNQTSMYLCASSFPLAGLGYEQYFGPGTRLTVT.

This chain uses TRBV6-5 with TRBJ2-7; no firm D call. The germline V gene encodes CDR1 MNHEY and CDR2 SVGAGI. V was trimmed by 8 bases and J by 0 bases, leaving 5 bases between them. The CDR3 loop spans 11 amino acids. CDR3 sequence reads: CASLNSYEQYF. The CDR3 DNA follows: TGTGCCAGCCTTAACTCCTACGAGCAGTACTTC.

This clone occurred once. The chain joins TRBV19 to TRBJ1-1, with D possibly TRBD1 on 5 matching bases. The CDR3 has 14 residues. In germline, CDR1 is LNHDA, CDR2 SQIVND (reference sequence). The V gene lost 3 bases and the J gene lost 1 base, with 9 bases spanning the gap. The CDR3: CASSIDRTNTEAFF. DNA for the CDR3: TGTGCCAGTAGTATTGACAGAACGAACACTGAAGCTTTCTTT.

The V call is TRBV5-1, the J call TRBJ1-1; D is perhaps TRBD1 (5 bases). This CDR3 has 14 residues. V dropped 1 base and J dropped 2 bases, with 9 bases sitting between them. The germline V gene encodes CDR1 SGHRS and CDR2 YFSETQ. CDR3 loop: CASSLMDINTEAFF. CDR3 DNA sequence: TGCGCCAGCAGCTTGATGGACATCAACACTGAAGCTTTCTTT. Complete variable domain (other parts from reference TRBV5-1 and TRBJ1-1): KAGVTQTPRYLIKTRGQQVTLSCSPISGHRSVSWYQQTPGQGLQFLFEYFSETQRNKGNFPGRFSGRQFSNSRSEMNVSTLELGDSALYLCASSLMDINTEAFFGQGTRLTVV.

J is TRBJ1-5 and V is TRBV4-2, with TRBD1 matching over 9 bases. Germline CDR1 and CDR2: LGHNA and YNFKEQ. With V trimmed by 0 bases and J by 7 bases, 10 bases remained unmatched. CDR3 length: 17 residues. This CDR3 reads CASSQDPTGGGWQPQHF. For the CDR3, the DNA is TGTGCCAGCAGCCAAGATCCAACAGGGGGCGGTTGGCAGCCCCAGCATTTT.

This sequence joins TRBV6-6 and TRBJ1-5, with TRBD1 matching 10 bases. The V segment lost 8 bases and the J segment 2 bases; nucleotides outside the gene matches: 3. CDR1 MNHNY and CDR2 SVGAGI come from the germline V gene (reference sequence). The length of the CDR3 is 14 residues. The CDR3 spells CASRDRGRNQPQHF. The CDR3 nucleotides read TGTGCCAGCCGGGACAGGGGCCGCAATCAGCCCCAGCATTTT.

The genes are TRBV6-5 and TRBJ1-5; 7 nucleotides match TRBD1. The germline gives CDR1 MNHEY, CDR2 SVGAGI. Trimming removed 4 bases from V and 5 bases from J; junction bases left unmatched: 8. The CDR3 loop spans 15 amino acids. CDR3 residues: CASSLVRGTDQPQHF. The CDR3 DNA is TGTGCCAGCAGTTTGGTCAGGGGGACCGATCAGCCCCAGCATTTT.

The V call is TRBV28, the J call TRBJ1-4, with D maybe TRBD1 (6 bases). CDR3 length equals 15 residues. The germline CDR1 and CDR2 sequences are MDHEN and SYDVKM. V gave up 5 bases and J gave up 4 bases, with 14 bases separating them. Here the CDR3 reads CASSLQTGFNEKLFF. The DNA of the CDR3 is TGTGCCAGCAGTCTACAGACAGGTTTTAATGAAAAACTGTTTTTT.

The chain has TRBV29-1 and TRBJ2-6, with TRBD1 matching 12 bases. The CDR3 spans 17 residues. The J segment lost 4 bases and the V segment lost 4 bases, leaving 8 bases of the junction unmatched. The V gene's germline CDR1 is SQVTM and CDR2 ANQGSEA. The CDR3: CSVAPGQGALGANVLTF. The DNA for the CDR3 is TGCAGCGTTGCTCCGGGACAGGGGGCTCTCGGGGCCAACGTCCTGACTTTC.

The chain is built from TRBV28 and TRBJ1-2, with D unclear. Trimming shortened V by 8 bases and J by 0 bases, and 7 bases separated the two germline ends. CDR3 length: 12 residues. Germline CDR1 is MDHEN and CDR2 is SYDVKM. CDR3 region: CASSNTNYGYTF. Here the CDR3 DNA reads TGTGCCAGCTCTAATACTAACTATGGCTACACCTTC.

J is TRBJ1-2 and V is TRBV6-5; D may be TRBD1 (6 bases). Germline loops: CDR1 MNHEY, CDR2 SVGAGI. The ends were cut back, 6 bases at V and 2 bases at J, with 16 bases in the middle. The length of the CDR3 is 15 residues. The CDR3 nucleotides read TGTGCCAGCAGCCCTCTCGGACAGCTCAACTATGGCTACACCTTC. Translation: CASSPLGQLNYGYTF.

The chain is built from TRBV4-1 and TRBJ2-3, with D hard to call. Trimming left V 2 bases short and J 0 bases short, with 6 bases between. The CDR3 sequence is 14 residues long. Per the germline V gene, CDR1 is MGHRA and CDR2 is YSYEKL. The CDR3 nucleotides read TGCGCCAGCAGCCAACAAGCGAGCACAGATACGCAGTATTTT. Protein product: CASSQQASTDTQYF.

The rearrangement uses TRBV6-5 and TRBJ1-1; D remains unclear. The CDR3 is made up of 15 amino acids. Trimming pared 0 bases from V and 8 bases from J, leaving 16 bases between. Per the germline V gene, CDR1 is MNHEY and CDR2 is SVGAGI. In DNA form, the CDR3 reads TGTGCCAGCAGTTACTCGACTTCCCCCAGATTAGAAGCTTTCTTT. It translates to CASSYSTSPRLEAFF.

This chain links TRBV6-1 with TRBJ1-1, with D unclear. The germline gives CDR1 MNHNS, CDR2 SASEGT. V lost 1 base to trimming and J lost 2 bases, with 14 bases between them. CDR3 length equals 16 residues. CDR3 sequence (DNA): TGTGCCAGCAGTGAAGAATTGTCCAGGCTAAACACTGAAGCTTTCTTT. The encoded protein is CASSEELSRLNTEAFF.

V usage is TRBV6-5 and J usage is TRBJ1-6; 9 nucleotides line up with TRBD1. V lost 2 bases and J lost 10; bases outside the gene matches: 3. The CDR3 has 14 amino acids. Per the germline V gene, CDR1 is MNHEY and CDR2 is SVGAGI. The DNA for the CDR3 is TGTGCCAGCAGTTACGAGACAGGGGGGTCACCCCTCCACTTT. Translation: CASSYETGGSPLHF.

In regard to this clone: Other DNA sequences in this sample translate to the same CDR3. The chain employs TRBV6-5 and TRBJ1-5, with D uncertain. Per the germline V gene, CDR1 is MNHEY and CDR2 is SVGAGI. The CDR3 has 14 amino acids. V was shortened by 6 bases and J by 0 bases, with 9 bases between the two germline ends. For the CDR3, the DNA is TGTGCCAGCAGACGAGGAGGTAGCAATCAGCCCCAGCATTTT. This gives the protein CASRRGGSNQPQHF.

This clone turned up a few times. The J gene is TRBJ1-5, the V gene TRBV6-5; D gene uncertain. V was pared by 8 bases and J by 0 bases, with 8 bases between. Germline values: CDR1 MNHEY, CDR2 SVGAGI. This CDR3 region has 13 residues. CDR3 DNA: TGTGCCAGCGCCCGGGTTAGCAATCAGCCCCAGCATTTT. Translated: CASARVSNQPQHF.